This T cell receptor (beta chain) was documented in a study of T cell repertoires in cytomegalovirus infection (dated by TCRdb to the late 2010s). For context, the study as a whole: Donor HLA type was relevant to the analysis, because carriage of CMV infection together with the matching HLA type was indicated by public TCR beta signatures. General study outcomes and caveats: Cumulative frequency of public TCR beta family members discriminated carriers of CMV infection plus the relevant HLA type in this cohort and an independent roughly 350-donor cohort. The ex vivo response was dominated by HLA-C-restricted CMV-specific TCR beta clonotypes, which also provided the single most frequent clonotype in two of eight donors.

This clonotype was found many times. Its cognate antigen has yet to be identified. Qualities for individual bases were not recorded, and no much larger clone is one base off. Sequencing instrument: Illumina HiSeq 1500. TCRdb reprocessed the public reads (quality trimming at Q25 with fastp, clone calling with MiXCR) and kept in-frame beta chains. One record per CDR3 amino acid sequence lists the most common genes and DNA. The sample table contains 310,000 or so distinct CDR3 sequences; only one count was recorded for around 25% of them. Roughly 14% of the sample is held by the ten biggest clonotypes. Trimming removed 3 bases from V and 8 bases from J, leaving 11 bases between the germline ends. CDR1 and CDR2 were assigned from the germline V gene as SGHTA and FQGNSA. The CDR3, cysteine through phenylalanine, is 13 amino acids long. The DNA shown is the 39-base CDR3, in frame from base 1.

Sequenced material: PBMCs. The chain links TRBV7-2 with TRBJ2-1; TRBD2 could be the D gene, as 5 bases match. The sequence derives from a human donor in good health (CMV status not recorded). Some clones in this sample may be carry-over from other donors' samples. The CDR3 reads CASSFGLGDEQFF. The DNA sequence follows: TGTGCCAGCAGCTTTGGGCTCGGGGATGAGCAGTTCTTC.